One sample yielded the 10 T cell receptor beta chains listed below, sequenced in a study of T cells in Graves' hyperthyroidism and ophthalmopathy (dated by TCRdb to about 2019). The protocol used for the library was multiplex PCR. Sequencer: Illumina HiSeq 2000. The TCR beta CDR3 regions were amplified from the RNA transcripts. A first-round RT-PCR of the TCR CDR3 used the HTBI primer set with the Qiagen OneStep RT-PCR kit. TCRdb trimmed public reads at Q25 via fastp, called clones via MiXCR and kept in-frame beta chains. Rows with a matching CDR3 protein are joined into one entry that keeps the most common DNA and genes. Here the sample has 530,000 or so distinct CDR3 sequences; 15% to 20% occur a single time. Roughly 15% of the sample rests with the top ten. The material sequenced was blood. The receptors here all came from a woman aged 18 to 35 with Graves' ophthalmopathy.

This clonotype was picked up many times. The chain couples TRBV11-2 to TRBJ2-3; 9 bases map to TRBD2. Looked up from germline, CDR1 is SGHAT and CDR2 is FQNNGV. This CDR3 region has 17 residues. Trimming took 4 bases from V and 2 from J; bases not matched to a gene: 10. CDR3 residues: CASSSTPRGGATDTQYF. CDR3 DNA: TGTGCCAGCAGCTCCACCCCGCGCGGGGGGGCCACAGATACGCAGTATTTT.

This clonotype was seen ten or more times. The V call is TRBV6-1, the J call TRBJ2-3; D gene ambiguous. There are 14 residues in the CDR3. V lost 1 base, J lost 6 bases, and 11 bases lay in between. The V gene's germline CDR1 is MNHNS and CDR2 SASEGT. The CDR3: CASSEGSLLDTQYF. The CDR3 coding sequence is TGTGCCAGCAGTGAAGGATCCCTACTTGATACGCAGTATTTT.

This clonotype appeared many times. The rearrangement joins TRBV6-1 to TRBJ2-2, with TRBD1 identical over 7 bases. CDR3 length: 15 residues. CDR1 is MNHNS and CDR2 is SASEGT in the germline V gene. V was clipped by 7 bases and J by 4 bases; unmatched bases: 9. The CDR3 region has the DNA TGTGCCAGCACCGAGGGGGCGGGTCTCACCGGGGAGCTGTTTTTT. This codes for CASTEGAGLTGELFF.

This clonotype came up a few times. This chain joins TRBV10-3 and TRBJ2-2; D gene uncertain. CDR1 is ENHRY and CDR2 is SYGVKD in the germline V gene. The CDR3 runs 14 residues. Between the trimmed V and J ends, which lost 4 bases and 1 base, there was a span of 7 bases. Written as DNA, the CDR3 is TGTGCCATCAGTGTTGACGGGAACACCGGGGAGCTGTTTTTT. It specifies CAISVDGNTGELFF.

This clonotype has a handful of counts. The J gene is TRBJ2-7, the V gene TRBV20-1; the match to TRBD1 covers 7 bases. The CDR3 contains 16 residues. The junction had 15 bases not matched to a gene; V was cut back by 1 base and J by 6 bases. Germline CDR1 reads DFQATT; CDR2 reads SNEGSKA (reference sequence). The CDR3 sequence is CSARVGWGTGTAEQYF. In nucleotides, the CDR3 is TGCAGTGCTAGAGTGGGTTGGGGAACGGGGACAGCCGAGCAGTACTTC.

The chain links TRBV11-2 to TRBJ2-6; D may be TRBD1 or TRBD2 (5 bases each). V lost 2 bases and J lost 9, with 17 bases in between. CDR3 length equals 16 residues. CDR1 and CDR2 (germline): SGHAT, FQNNGV. CDR3 protein: CASSLRDPTLGNVLTF. CDR3 nucleotides: TGTGCCAGCAGCTTAAGGGACCCGACTCTCGGCAACGTCCTGACTTTC.

The gene calls are TRBV29-1 and TRBJ1-6; the match to TRBD1 covers 9 bases. Germline values: CDR1 SQVTM, CDR2 ANQGSEA. J was trimmed by 10 bases and V by 6 bases; bases with no gene match: 7. There are 13 residues in the CDR3. In nucleotides, the CDR3 is TGCAGCGTCCAACAGGGGGCGAGGTCACCCCTCCACTTT. Translated: CSVQQGARSPLHF.

This clonotype has ten or more counts. This rearrangement joins TRBV5-6 to TRBJ1-4; no definite D call. Trimming removed 1 base from V and 0 bases from J, with 10 bases in between. Germline V gives CDR1 SGHDT, CDR2 YYEEEE. The CDR3 loop spans 16 amino acids. CDR3 sequence (DNA): TGTGCCAGCAGCTTGAAGTTACGTCCAACTAATGAAAAACTGTTTTTT. It yields the protein CASSLKLRPTNEKLFF.

The chain couples TRBV29-1 to TRBJ2-3; 7 bases line up with TRBD2. The germline V gene encodes CDR1 SQVTM and CDR2 ANQGSEA. V was pared by 7 bases and J by 3 bases, with 7 bases of the junction left unmatched. This CDR3 comprises 13 residues. Here the CDR3 reads CSGYEGGTDTQYF. CDR3 coding DNA: TGCAGCGGATATGAGGGAGGGACAGATACGCAGTATTTT.

The rearrangement links TRBV2 to TRBJ1-6; unclear D gene. The CDR3 spans 13 residues. CDR1 and CDR2 (germline): SNHLY, FYNNEI. Between the trimmed V and J ends, which lost 8 bases and 3 bases, there was a span of 8 bases. The CDR3 loop is CASRDNYNSPLHF. CDR3 sequence (DNA): TGTGCCAGCCGAGACAACTATAATTCACCCCTCCACTTT.